These 2 T cell receptor beta chains originate from one sample sequenced in a study of cytomegalovirus exposure and HLA in healthy donors. It was with 60 Vbeta and 13 Jbeta primers that the PCR ran. The protocol was immunoSEQ multiplex PCR, while the TCRdb copy is restricted to in-frame clones and leaves out a portion. The data show about 140,000 clones, approximately 83% seen once. Sample: PBMCs. All receptors derive from a man aged 40-55 years in good health and CMV-seropositive.

This chain joins TRBV2 and TRBJ2-1; D is possibly TRBD1 (6 bases). Looked up from germline, CDR1 is SNHLY and CDR2 is FYNNEI. Trimming took 5 bases from V and 3 from J, leaving 8 bases between them. The CDR3 loop spans 13 amino acids. The chain's CDR3 is CASSYRVYNEQFF. The CDR3 DNA follows: TGTGCCAGCAGTTACAGGGTCTACAATGAGCAGTTCTTC.

This sequence joins TRBV18 and TRBJ2-5; 7 bases line up with TRBD1. Unmatched junction bases numbered 8, after V lost 5 bases and J lost 5 bases. The CDR3 is made up of 14 amino acids. Germline values: CDR1 KGHSH, CDR2 LQKENI. This CDR3 reads CASSISTGSETQYF. CDR3 nucleotides: TGTGCCAGCTCAATCTCGACAGGGTCGGAGACCCAGTACTTC.